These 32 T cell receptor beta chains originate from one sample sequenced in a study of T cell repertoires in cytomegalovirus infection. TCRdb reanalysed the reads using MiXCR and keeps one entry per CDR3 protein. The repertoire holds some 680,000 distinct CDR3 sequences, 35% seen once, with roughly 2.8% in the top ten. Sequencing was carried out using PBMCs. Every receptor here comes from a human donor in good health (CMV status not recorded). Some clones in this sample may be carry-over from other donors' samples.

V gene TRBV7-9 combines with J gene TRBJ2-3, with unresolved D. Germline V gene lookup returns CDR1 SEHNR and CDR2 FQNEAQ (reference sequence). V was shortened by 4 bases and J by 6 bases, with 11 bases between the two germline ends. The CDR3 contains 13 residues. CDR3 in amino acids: CASSSGPTDTQYF. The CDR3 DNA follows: TGTGCCAGCAGCTCCGGGCCAACCGATACGCAGTATTTT.

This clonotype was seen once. Here the CDR3 reads CASRDRGGFTEAFF. CDR3 coding DNA: TGTGCCAGCAGGGACAGGGGAGGATTCACTGAAGCTTTCTTT. The rearrangement joins TRBV28 to TRBJ1-1, with 9 bases fitting TRBD1. J gave up 4 bases and V 6 bases, and 6 bases lay outside the gene matches. CDR1 is MDHEN and CDR2 is SYDVKM in the germline V gene. The CDR3 length is 14 residues.

CDR3 sequence: CSARDRWDRGGSSYEQYF. DNA of the CDR3: TGCAGTGCTAGAGATCGATGGGACAGGGGGGGCAGCTCCTACGAGCAGTACTTC. This chain joins TRBV20-1 and TRBJ2-7; 11 nucleotides line up with TRBD1. Losses at the gene ends were 0 bases for V and 0 bases for J; bases not matched to a gene: 10. The CDR3 is made up of 18 amino acids. Germline V CDR1 and CDR2: DFQATT, SNEGSKA (reference sequence).

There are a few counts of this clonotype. The CDR3 bases are TGTGCCAGCACCATAGGGACAGGGGAAACAGATACGCAGTATTTT. Encoded protein: CASTIGTGETDTQYF. The V call is TRBV12-3 or TRBV12-4, the J call TRBJ2-3, with 10 bases identical to TRBD1. The J segment lost 3 bases and the V segment lost 7 bases, leaving 7 bases of the junction unmatched. The CDR3 runs 15 residues.

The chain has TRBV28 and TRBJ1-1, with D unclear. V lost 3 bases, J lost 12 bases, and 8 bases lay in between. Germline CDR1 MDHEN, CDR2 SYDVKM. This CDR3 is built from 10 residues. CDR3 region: CASSFKESFF. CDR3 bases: TGTGCCAGCAGTTTTAAGGAGTCTTTCTTT.

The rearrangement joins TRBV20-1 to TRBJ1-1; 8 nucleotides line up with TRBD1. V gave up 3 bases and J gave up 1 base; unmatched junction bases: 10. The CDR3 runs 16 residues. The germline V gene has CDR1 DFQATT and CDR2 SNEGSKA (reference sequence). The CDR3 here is CSASPPGQDPNTEAFF. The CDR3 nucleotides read TGCAGTGCTAGCCCCCCGGGACAGGACCCGAACACTGAAGCTTTCTTT.

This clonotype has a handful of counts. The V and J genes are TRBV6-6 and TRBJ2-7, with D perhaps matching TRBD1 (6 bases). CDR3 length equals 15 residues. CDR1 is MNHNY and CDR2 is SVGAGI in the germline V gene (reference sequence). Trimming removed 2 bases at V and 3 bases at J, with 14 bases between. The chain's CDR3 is CASSYPRDTNYEQYF. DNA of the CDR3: TGTGCCAGCAGTTACCCCCGGGACACCAACTACGAGCAGTACTTC.

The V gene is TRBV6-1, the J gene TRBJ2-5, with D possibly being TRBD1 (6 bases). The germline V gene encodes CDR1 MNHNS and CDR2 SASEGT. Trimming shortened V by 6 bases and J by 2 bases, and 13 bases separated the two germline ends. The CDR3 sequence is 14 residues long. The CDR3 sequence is CASSIGQLQETQYF. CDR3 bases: TGTGCCAGCAGCATAGGACAGCTTCAAGAGACCCAGTACTTC.

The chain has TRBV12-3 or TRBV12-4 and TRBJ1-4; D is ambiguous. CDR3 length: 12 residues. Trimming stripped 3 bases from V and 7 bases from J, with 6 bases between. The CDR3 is CASSFNVEKLFF. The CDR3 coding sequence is TGTGCCAGCAGTTTCAATGTTGAAAAACTGTTTTTT.

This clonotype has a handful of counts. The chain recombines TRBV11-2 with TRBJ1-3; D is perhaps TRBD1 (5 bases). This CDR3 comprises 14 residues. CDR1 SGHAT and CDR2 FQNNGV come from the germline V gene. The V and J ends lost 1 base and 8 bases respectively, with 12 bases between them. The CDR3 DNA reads TGTGCCAGCAGCTTAGGAGGGTCGGGACACACCATATATTTT. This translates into CASSLGGSGHTIYF.

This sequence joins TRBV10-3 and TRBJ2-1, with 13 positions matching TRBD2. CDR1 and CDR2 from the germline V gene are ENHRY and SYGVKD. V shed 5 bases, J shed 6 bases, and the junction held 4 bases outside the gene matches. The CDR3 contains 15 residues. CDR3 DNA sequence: TGTGCCATCAGTTCCACTAGCGGGAGGGCCAATGAGCAGTTCTTC. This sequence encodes CAISSTSGRANEQFF.

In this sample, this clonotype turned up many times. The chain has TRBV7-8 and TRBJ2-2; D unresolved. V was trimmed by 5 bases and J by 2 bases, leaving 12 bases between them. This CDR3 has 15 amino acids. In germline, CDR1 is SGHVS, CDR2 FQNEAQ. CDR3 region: CASSRLAINTGELFF. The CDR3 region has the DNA TGTGCCAGCAGCCGTTTGGCGATAAACACCGGGGAGCTGTTTTTT.

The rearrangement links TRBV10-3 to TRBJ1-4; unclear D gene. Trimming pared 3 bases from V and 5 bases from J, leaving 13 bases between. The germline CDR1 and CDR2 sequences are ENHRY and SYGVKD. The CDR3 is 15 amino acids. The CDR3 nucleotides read TGTGCCATCAGTGATATTGACGGTGAGAATGAAAAACTGTTTTTT. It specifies CAISDIDGENEKLFF.

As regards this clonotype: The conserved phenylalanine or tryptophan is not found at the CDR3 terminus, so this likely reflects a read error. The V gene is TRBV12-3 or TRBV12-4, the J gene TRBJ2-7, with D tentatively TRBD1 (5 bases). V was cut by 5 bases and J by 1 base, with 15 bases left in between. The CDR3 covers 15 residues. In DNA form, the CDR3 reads TGTGCCAGCAGTCCCCGGACAAGGAAATCCTACGAGCAGTACTCC. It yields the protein CASSPRTRKSYEQYS.

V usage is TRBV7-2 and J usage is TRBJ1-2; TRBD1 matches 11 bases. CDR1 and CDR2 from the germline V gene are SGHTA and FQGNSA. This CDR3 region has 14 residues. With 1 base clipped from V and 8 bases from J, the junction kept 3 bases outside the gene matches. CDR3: CASSLEDRGHGYTF. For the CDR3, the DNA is TGTGCCAGCAGCTTAGAGGACAGGGGGCACGGCTACACCTTC. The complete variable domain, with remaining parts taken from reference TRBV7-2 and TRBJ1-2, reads GAGVSQSPSNKVTEKGKDVELRCDPISGHTALYWYRQSLGQGLEFLIYFQGNSAPDKSGLPSDRFSAERTGGSVSTLTIQRTQQEDSAVYLCASSLEDRGHGYTFGSGTRLTVV.

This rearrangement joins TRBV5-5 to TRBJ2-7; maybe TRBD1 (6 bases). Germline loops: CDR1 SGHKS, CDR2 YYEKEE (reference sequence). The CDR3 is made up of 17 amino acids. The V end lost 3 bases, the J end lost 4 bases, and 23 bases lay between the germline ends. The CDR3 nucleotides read TGTGCCAGCAGCTCCGCGCCAGGTACAGGGAATCGGTACGAGCAGTACTTC. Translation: CASSSAPGTGNRYEQYF.

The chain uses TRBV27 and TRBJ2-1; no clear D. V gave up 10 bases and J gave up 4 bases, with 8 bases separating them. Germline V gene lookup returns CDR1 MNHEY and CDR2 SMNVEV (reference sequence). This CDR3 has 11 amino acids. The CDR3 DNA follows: TGTGCCACCCAGCGTTACAATGAGCAGTTCTTC. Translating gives CATQRYNEQFF.

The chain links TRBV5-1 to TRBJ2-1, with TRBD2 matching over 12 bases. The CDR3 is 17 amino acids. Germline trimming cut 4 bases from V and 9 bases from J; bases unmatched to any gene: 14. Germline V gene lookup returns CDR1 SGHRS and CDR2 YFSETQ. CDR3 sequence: CASSLWASGGAYGEQFF. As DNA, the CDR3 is TGCGCCAGCAGCCTCTGGGCTAGCGGGGGGGCCTACGGTGAGCAGTTCTTC. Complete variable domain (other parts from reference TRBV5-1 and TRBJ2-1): KAGVTQTPRYLIKTRGQQVTLSCSPISGHRSVSWYQQTPGQGLQFLFEYFSETQRNKGNFPGRFSGRQFSNSRSEMNVSTLELGDSALYLCASSLWASGGAYGEQFFGPGTRLTVL.

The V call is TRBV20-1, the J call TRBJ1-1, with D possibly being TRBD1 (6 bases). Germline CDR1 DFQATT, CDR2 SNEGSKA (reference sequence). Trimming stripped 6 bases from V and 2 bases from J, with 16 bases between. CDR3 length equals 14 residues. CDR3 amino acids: CSAQEGGPNTEAFF. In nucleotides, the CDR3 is TGCAGTGCCCAAGAGGGGGGCCCAAACACTGAAGCTTTCTTT.

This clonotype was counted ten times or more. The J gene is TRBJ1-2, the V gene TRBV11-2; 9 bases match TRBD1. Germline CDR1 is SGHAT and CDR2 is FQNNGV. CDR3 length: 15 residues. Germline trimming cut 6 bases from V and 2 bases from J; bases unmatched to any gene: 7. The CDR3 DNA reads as TGTGCCAGCAGGGCTACCGGGACAGGGAACTATGGCTACACCTTC. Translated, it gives CASRATGTGNYGYTF.

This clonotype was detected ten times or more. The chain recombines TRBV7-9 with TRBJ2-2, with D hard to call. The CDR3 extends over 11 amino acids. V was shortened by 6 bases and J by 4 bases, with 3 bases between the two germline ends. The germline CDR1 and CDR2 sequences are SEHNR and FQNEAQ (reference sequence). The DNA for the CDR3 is TGTGCCAGCAGACCCACCGGGGAGCTGTTTTTT. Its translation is CASRPTGELFF. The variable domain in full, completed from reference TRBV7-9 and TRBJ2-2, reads DTGVSQNPRHKITKRGQNVTFRCDPISEHNRLYWYRQTLGQGPEFLTYFQNEAQLEKSRLLSDRFSAERPKGSFSTLEIQRTEQGDSAMYLCASRPTGELFFGEGSRLTVL.

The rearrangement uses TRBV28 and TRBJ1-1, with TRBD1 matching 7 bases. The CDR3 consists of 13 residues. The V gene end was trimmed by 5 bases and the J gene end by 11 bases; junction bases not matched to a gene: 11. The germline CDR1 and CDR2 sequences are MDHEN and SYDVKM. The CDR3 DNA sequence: TGTGCCAGCAGTATTCGGACAGGTGAGAGGGCTTTCTTT. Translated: CASSIRTGERAFF.

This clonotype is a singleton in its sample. CDR3 DNA: TGCAGCGTTGTAGTAAAGCTGGTTGAGGCGAATGAGCAGTTCTTC. Protein: CSVVVKLVEANEQFF. The chain couples TRBV29-1 to TRBJ2-1; the D is unclear. The CDR3 runs 15 residues. Trimming pared 4 bases from V and 7 bases from J, leaving 20 bases between. Germline CDR1 reads SQVTM; CDR2 reads ANQGSEA.

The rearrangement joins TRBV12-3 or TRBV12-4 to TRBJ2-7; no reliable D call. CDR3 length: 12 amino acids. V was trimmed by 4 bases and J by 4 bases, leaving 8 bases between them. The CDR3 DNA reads TGTGCCAGCAGTTATTGGGGTTACGAGCAGTACTTC. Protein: CASSYWGYEQYF.

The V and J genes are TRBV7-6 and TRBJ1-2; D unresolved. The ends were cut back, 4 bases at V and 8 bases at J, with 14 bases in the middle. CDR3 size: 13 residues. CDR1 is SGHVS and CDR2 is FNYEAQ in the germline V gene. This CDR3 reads CASSSRPEEGYTF. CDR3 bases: TGTGCCAGCAGCTCACGTCCGGAAGAAGGCTACACCTTC.

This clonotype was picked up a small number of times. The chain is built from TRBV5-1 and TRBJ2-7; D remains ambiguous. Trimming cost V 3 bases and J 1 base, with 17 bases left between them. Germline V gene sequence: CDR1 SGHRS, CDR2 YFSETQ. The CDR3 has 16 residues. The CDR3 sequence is CASSSSRQGESYEQYF. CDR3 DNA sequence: TGCGCCAGCAGCTCCTCCAGACAAGGAGAGTCCTACGAGCAGTACTTC.

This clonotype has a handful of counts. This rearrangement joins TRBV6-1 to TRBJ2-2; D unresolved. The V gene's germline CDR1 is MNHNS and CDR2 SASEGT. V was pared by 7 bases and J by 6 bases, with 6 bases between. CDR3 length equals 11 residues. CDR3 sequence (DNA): TGTGCCAGCAATCTTCCCGGGGAGCTGTTTTTT. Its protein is CASNLPGELFF.

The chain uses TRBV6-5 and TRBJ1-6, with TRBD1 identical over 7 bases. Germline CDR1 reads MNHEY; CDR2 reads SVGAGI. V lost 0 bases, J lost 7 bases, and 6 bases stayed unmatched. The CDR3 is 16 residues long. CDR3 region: CASSYSAGTVNSPLHF. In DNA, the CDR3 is TGTGCCAGCAGTTACTCAGCCGGGACAGTAAATTCACCCCTCCACTTT.

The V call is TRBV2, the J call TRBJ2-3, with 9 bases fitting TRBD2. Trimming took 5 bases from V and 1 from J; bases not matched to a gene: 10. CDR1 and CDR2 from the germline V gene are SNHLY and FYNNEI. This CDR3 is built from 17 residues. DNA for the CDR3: TGTGCCAGCAGTTTCCGACTAGCGGAAAAGGGCACAGATACGCAGTATTTT. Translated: CASSFRLAEKGTDTQYF.

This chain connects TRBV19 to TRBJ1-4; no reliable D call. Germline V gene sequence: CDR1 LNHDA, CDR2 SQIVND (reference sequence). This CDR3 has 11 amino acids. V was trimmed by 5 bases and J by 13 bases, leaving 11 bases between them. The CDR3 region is CASSAGGRLFF. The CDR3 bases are TGTGCCAGTAGTGCGGGCGGAAGACTGTTTTTT.

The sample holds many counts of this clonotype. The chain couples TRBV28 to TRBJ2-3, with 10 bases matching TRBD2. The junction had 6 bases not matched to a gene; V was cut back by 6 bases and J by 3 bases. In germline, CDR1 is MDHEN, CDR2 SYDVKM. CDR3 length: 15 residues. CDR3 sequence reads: CASSPSGRGTDTQYF. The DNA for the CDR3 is TGTGCCAGCAGCCCGAGCGGGAGGGGGACAGATACGCAGTATTTT. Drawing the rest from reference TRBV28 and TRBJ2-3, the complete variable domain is DVKVTQSSRYLVKRTGEKVFLECVQDMDHENMFWYRQDPGLGLRLIYFSYDVKMKEKGDIPEGYSVSREKKERFSLILESASTNQTSMYLCASSPSGRGTDTQYFGPGTRLTVL.

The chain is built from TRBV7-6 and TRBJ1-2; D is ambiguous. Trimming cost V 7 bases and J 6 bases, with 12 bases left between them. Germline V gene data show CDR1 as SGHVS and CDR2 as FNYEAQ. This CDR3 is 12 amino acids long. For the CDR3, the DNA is TGTGCCAGCACCCCTCAGAGGGATGGCTACACCTTC. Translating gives CASTPQRDGYTF.